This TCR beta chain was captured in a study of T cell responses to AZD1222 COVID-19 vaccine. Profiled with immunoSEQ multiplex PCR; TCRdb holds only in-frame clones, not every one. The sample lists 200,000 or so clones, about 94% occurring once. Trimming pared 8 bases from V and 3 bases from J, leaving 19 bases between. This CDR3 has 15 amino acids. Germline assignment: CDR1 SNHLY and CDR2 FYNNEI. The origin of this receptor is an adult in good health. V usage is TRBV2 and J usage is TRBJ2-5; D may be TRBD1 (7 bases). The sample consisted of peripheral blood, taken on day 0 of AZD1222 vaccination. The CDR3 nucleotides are TGTGCCAGCTTTAAATTTACAGGGGAGGAAGAGACCCAGTACTTC. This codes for CASFKFTGEEETQYF.